This T cell receptor beta chain was identified during a study of CD8 T cells in Susac syndrome. Reverse transcription of roughly 0.5 to 1 ug RNA was performed with random hexamers. With immunoSEQ multiplex PCR, TCR beta CDR3 was amplified across 54 Vbeta and 13 Jbeta. In TCRdb, the immunoSEQ multiplex PCR reads were re-called with MiXCR into one record per CDR3 protein. This sample has 170,000 or so distinct CDR3 sequences, with 85% to 95% found just once. Study-wide points: The study conceded that relatively few individuals underwent its TCR sequencing and HLA analysis.

The CDR3 length is 13 residues. V was shortened by 10 bases and J by 6 bases, with 18 bases between the two germline ends. Germline lookup yields CDR1 SEHNR and CDR2 FQNEAQ (reference sequence). In its sample, this clonotype was seen once. Antigen: not known. Sequencing input: CD8+ T cells from PBMCs. This clonotype was obtained from a human donor with multiple sclerosis. The genes are TRBV7-9 and TRBJ1-2; D perhaps matches TRBD1 (6 bases). CDR3 DNA sequence: TGTGCCATCACGCCGGGGGGGCCCCATGGCTACACCTTC. This encodes CAITPGGPHGYTF.